This is a list of T cell receptor beta chains from one sample in a study of blood T cell repertoires in COVID-19. Method: immunoSEQ multiplex PCR; TCRdb's copy keeps in-frame clones and lacks some. The sample consists of about 70,000 clones, about four fifths of them appearing once. What was sequenced was peripheral blood. Receptors originate from a woman aged 60-70 years with acute or convalescent COVID-19. CDR3s include the opening cysteine and the closing phenylalanine or tryptophan.

v_call: TRBV9
j_call: TRBJ2-3
cdr3_aa: CASSFLPADTQYF

v_call: TRBV7-8
j_call: TRBJ1-2
cdr3_aa: CASRDQGAGYGYTF

v_call: TRBV5-6
j_call: TRBJ2-7
cdr3_aa: CASSLAQEHEQYF

v_call: TRBV6-2/TRBV6-3
j_call: TRBJ2-7
cdr3_aa: CASSLRTAYEQYF

v_call: TRBV27
j_call: TRBJ2-7
cdr3_aa: CASSNLATYEQYF

v_call: TRBV11-1
j_call: TRBJ2-7
cdr3_aa: CASSFGGTVNEQYF

v_call: TRBV6-1
j_call: TRBJ1-1
cdr3_aa: CASSEGLAAVAFF

v_call: TRBV6-1
j_call: TRBJ2-1
cdr3_aa: CASTGTRGGNEQFF

v_call: TRBV10-3
j_call: TRBJ2-7
cdr3_aa: CAIREIAGGREQYF

v_call: TRBV3-1/TRBV3-2
j_call: TRBJ1-1
cdr3_aa: CASSQASGENTEAFF

v_call: TRBV28
j_call: TRBJ2-3
cdr3_aa: CASSGPGQGKYF

v_call: TRBV21-1
j_call: TRBJ2-7
cdr3_aa: CASSKARLAGGYNEQYF

v_call: TRBV7-3
j_call: TRBJ2-2
cdr3_aa: CASSITGGSGGELFF

v_call: TRBV28
j_call: TRBJ1-3
cdr3_aa: CASSPQFRISGNTIYF

v_call: TRBV14
j_call: TRBJ2-4
cdr3_aa: CASSAQVPLAKNIQYF

v_call: TRBV5-1
j_call: TRBJ1-2
cdr3_aa: CASSRTRGIDGYTF

v_call: TRBV6-2/TRBV6-3
j_call: TRBJ2-7
cdr3_aa: CASSPLSYEQYF

v_call: TRBV7-3
j_call: TRBJ1-2
cdr3_aa: CASSQGQGYGYTF

v_call: TRBV6-2/TRBV6-3
j_call: TRBJ2-1
cdr3_aa: CASIPGGRNNEQFF

v_call: TRBV7-8
j_call: TRBJ2-3
cdr3_aa: CASSLGRGSTDTQYF